This T cell receptor (beta chain) was observed in a study of cytomegalovirus exposure and HLA in healthy donors. Overall study findings and caveats: In a later analysis, TCR beta V- and J-gene trimming was associated with a missense DCLRE1C variant. The authors enumerated 164 TCR beta chains as linked to cytomegalovirus. Analysis performed later showed TCR beta chains linked to HLA being more clonally expanded than equally common others.

Per germline, CDR1 SGHNT and CDR2 YENEEA. Trimming pared 0 bases from V and 5 bases from J, leaving 8 bases between. The CDR3 sequence is 13 residues long. Turning to this clone: Its specificity is unknown.

The PCR made use of 60 Vbeta and 13 Jbeta primers. The repertoire was sequenced with immunoSEQ multiplex PCR; TCRdb's copy has only in-frame clones and lacks some. In the table there are 150,000 to 200,000 clones, around 78% of which are singletons. The origin of this receptor is a woman aged 30 to 39 in good health and CMV-seropositive. The chain joins TRBV11-3 to TRBJ2-7; a possible D gene is TRBD1 (6 bases). The source material was PBMCs. CDR3 residues: CASSLDSGDEQYF. CDR3 sequence (DNA): TGTGCCAGCAGCTTAGACTCAGGGGACGAGCAGTACTTC.